Presented here are 18 T cell receptor beta chains from one specimen sequenced in a study of T cell changes during pregnancy in multiple sclerosis. Sequencing was performed with immunoSEQ multiplex PCR; in TCRdb, only in-frame clones are kept and a portion is missing. The sample consists of about 70,000 clones, approximately 90% of them appearing once. Sequencing was performed on peripheral blood, taken after pregnancy. These receptors were obtained from a female donor with multiple sclerosis, enrolled in a pregnancy study.

This clone has a handful of counts. CDR3 sequence (DNA): TGCGCCAGCAGCTTGTACTCTCCCCACTCCTACGAGCAGTACTTC. Translated: CASSLYSPHSYEQYF. V and J are TRBV5-1 and TRBJ2-7; D ambiguous. Trimming pared 1 base from V and 0 bases from J, leaving 11 bases between. CDR1 is SGHRS and CDR2 is YFSETQ in the germline V gene. The CDR3 runs 15 residues.

The chain recombines TRBV6-5 with TRBJ1-1; D is undetermined. CDR1 and CDR2 (germline): MNHEY, SVGAGI. The CDR3 covers 14 residues. V gave up 2 bases and J gave up 7 bases, with 14 bases separating them. The CDR3 here is CASSYPSGGGEAFF. In DNA form, the CDR3 reads TGTGCCAGCAGTTACCCTTCAGGAGGTGGTGAAGCTTTCTTT.

The chain recombines TRBV19 with TRBJ1-1; D might be TRBD1 (5 bases). CDR3 length: 16 amino acids. V was trimmed by 6 bases and J by 0 bases, leaving 17 bases between them. The germline CDR1 and CDR2 sequences are LNHDA and SQIVND (reference sequence). The CDR3 sequence is CASSPDPKGLNTEAFF. CDR3 DNA sequence: TGTGCCAGTAGCCCCGATCCTAAGGGGTTGAACACTGAAGCTTTCTTT.

The genes are TRBV5-6 and TRBJ2-3; TRBD2 aligns across 9 bases. Germline V gives CDR1 SGHDT, CDR2 YYEEEE. The CDR3 spans 15 residues. The V and J ends lost 4 bases and 2 bases, in that order; junction bases with no gene match: 5. The CDR3 loop is CASSLGTSYTDTQYF. Written as DNA, the CDR3 is TGTGCCAGCAGCCTTGGGACTAGCTACACAGATACGCAGTATTTT.

The chain uses TRBV5-1 and TRBJ2-1; 9 bases match TRBD2. V was clipped by 4 bases and J by 6 bases; unmatched bases: 8. The germline gives CDR1 SGHRS, CDR2 YFSETQ. The CDR3 contains 15 residues. As DNA, the CDR3 is TGCGCCAGCAGCCCCGGGGTAGCGGGAGTCAATGAGCAGTTCTTC. It encodes CASSPGVAGVNEQFF.

The chain couples TRBV5-4 to TRBJ1-2; no clear D gene. The germline gives CDR1 SGHNT, CDR2 YYREEE (reference sequence). This CDR3 is built from 14 residues. V lost 4 bases to trimming and J lost 2 bases, with 12 bases between them. The CDR3: CASSPREGNYGYTF. The CDR3 DNA is TGTGCCAGCAGCCCAAGAGAGGGCAACTATGGCTACACCTTC.

This CDR3 reads CASSLRGPSYEQYF. The CDR3, as DNA: TGTGCCAGTAGTCTCAGGGGGCCTTCCTACGAGCAGTACTTC. The chain is built from TRBV19 and TRBJ2-7; 8 bases line up with TRBD1. The CDR3 spans 14 residues. Germline V gene lookup returns CDR1 LNHDA and CDR2 SQIVND (reference sequence). The V gene end was trimmed by 5 bases and the J gene end by 1 base; junction bases not matched to a gene: 4.

In this sample, this clone turned up once. The rearrangement joins TRBV5-6 to TRBJ2-7, with D perhaps TRBD1 (6 bases). The germline V and J ends were trimmed by 4 bases and 5 bases, with 13 bases remaining between them. This CDR3 has 13 amino acids. The germline V gene encodes CDR1 SGHDT and CDR2 YYEEEE. CDR3: CASSRGQYDEQYF. CDR3 DNA sequence: TGTGCCAGCAGCCGAGGACAGTACGACGAGCAGTACTTC.

This chain uses TRBV1 with TRBJ2-1; the D segment call TRBD2 is taken from the table without a DNA check. TRBV1 has pseudogene status. This CDR3 has 17 amino acids. DNA of the CDR3: TGCACCAGCAGCCACAAGGGACTAGGTCGCCCCTACAATGAGCAGTTCTTC. It encodes CTSSHKGLGRPYNEQFF.

This chain links TRBV28 with TRBJ2-5, with D maybe TRBD1 (6 bases). The V gene lost 3 bases and the J gene lost 6 bases, with 11 bases spanning the gap. The germline V gene has CDR1 MDHEN and CDR2 SYDVKM. CDR3 size: 13 residues. CDR3 in DNA: TGTGCCAGCAGTTTCCACAGGGCTAAGACCCAGTACTTC. It codes for CASSFHRAKTQYF.

The V call is TRBV4-1, the J call TRBJ2-7, with 8 nucleotides matching TRBD2. Per germline, CDR1 MGHRA and CDR2 YSYEKL. V shed 1 base, J shed 7 bases, and the junction held 9 bases outside the gene matches. The length of the CDR3 is 15 residues. In DNA, the CDR3 is TGCGCCAGCAGCCAAGTGAGCATCGGGAGGGAAGAGCAGTACTTC. Translation gives CASSQVSIGREEQYF.

The rearrangement uses TRBV19 and TRBJ2-5, with D tentatively TRBD2 (6 bases). The CDR3 covers 13 residues. CDR1 LNHDA and CDR2 SQIVND come from the germline V gene (reference sequence). The V gene lost 5 bases and the J gene lost 3 bases, with 10 bases spanning the gap. CDR3 sequence: CASSVRGKETQYF. CDR3 DNA sequence: TGTGCCAGTAGTGTCCGGGGGAAAGAGACCCAGTACTTC.

The chain uses TRBV30 and TRBJ1-4; maybe TRBD1 (6 bases). V lost 4 bases, J lost 8 bases, and 11 bases lay in between. CDR3 length equals 12 residues. CDR1 is GTSNPN, CDR2 SVGIG, per germline (reference sequence). This CDR3 reads CAWKGGREKLFF. CDR3 coding DNA: TGTGCCTGGAAGGGGGGGCGGGAAAAACTGTTTTTT.

V usage is TRBV5-1 and J usage is TRBJ2-5, with D possibly TRBD2 on 6 matching bases. The germline V gene has CDR1 SGHRS and CDR2 YFSETQ. V lost 4 bases, J lost 2 bases, and 18 bases lay in between. The CDR3 spans 16 residues. This CDR3 reads CASSVGGTQRQETQYF. For the CDR3, the DNA is TGCGCCAGCAGCGTTGGGGGGACCCAGAGGCAAGAGACCCAGTACTTC.

The chain recombines TRBV19 with TRBJ1-5, with D possibly matching TRBD1 (6 bases). The CDR3 totals 16 residues. Germline loops: CDR1 LNHDA, CDR2 SQIVND (reference sequence). The V end was cut by 6 bases, the J end by 4 bases, with 19 bases between. The DNA for the CDR3 is TGTGCCAGTAGGGGGAGTCTAGGACAGATTAATCAGCCCCAGCATTTT. Translated, it gives CASRGSLGQINQPQHF.

This sequence joins TRBV2 and TRBJ2-3; 7 bases align to TRBD1. CDR3 length equals 17 residues. V lost 3 bases, J lost 2 bases, and 11 bases stayed unmatched. Germline V CDR1 and CDR2: SNHLY, FYNNEI. For the CDR3, the DNA is TGTGCCAGCAGTGATATCCCCGGGACAGAGGACACAGATACGCAGTATTTT. This encodes CASSDIPGTEDTDTQYF.

The chain employs TRBV2 and TRBJ1-5; no definite D call. Germline V gives CDR1 SNHLY, CDR2 FYNNEI. Trimming took 6 bases from V and 5 from J, leaving 14 bases between them. CDR3 length: 14 amino acids. In DNA form, the CDR3 reads TGTGCCAGCAGCCTCCAGCGGGCCGATCAGCCCCAGCATTTT. Its protein product is CASSLQRADQPQHF.

V is TRBV9 and J is TRBJ2-3; D is perhaps TRBD2 (6 bases). V was cut by 4 bases and J by 2 bases, with 17 bases left in between. CDR3 size: 16 residues. Per the germline V gene, CDR1 is SGDLS and CDR2 is YYNGEE. CDR3 nucleotides: TGTGCCAGCAGCCCCCAAGCGGGCTATACCACAGATACGCAGTATTTT. It encodes CASSPQAGYTTDTQYF.